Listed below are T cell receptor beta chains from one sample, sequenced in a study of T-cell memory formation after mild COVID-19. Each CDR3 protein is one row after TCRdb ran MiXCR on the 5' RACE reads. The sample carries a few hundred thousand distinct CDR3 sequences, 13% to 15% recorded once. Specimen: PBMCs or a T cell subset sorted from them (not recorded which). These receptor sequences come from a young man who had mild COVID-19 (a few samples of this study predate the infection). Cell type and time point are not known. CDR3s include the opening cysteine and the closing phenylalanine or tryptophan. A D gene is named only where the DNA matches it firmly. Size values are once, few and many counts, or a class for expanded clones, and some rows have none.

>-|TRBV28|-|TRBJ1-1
TGTGCCAGCAGTCTAGACCCTTGGAGTAAGACTGAAGCTTTCTTT
CASSLDPWSKTEAFF
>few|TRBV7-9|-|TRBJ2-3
TGTGCCAGCAGCTTCGTCCGGGGACCAGATACGCAGTATTTT
CASSFVRGPDTQYF
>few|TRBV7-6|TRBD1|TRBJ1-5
TGTGCCAGCAGCTCAACAGGGGGCAGGAGCAATCAGCCCCAGCATTTT
CASSSTGGRSNQPQHF
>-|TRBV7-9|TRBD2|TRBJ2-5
TGTGCCAGCAGCCACGGGAGGGTCCAAGAGACCCAGTACTTC
CASSHGRVQETQYF
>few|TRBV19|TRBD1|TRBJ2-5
TGTGCCAGTAGCCGTACAGGGGAAGAGACCCAGTACTTC
CASSRTGEETQYF
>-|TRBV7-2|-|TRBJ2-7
TGTGCCAGCAGCTCGTCCCTGTCAAGCTCCTACGAGCAGTACTTC
CASSSSLSSSYEQYF
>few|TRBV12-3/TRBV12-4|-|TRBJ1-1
TGTGCCAGCAGTTTAGCGGCTAGGCCCGTGGGCACTGAAGCTTTCTTT
CASSLAARPVGTEAFF
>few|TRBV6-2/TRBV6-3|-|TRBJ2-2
TGTGCCAGCATCGGGTACCCGGTCACCGGGGAGCTGTTTTTT
CASIGYPVTGELFF
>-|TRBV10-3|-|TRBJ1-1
TGTGCCATCAGTGAGGGACCAGAGAAGAACACTGAAGCTTTCTTT
CAISEGPEKNTEAFF
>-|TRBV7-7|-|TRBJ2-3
TGTGCCAGCAGCTTAGGTCTGGGGATTGGCACAGATACGCAGTATTTT
CASSLGLGIGTDTQYF
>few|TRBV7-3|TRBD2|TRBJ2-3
TGTGCCAGCAGCGAATTAGCGGGGGGACTGACGGATACGCAGTATTTT
CASSELAGGLTDTQYF
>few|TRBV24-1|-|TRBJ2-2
TGTGCCACCAGTGAGTGGACAGCCGCGAACACCGGGGAGCTGTTTTTT
CATSEWTAANTGELFF
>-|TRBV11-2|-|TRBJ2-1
TGTGCCAGCAGCTTTGATACAGGTTCCTACAATGAGCAGTTCTTC
CASSFDTGSYNEQFF
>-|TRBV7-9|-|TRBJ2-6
TGTGCCAGTCAGGTCGGACCTGGGGCCAACGTCCTGACTTTC
CASQVGPGANVLTF
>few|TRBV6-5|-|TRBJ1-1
TGTGCCAGCATGAGTGGGACTGAAGCTTTCTTT
CASMSGTEAFF
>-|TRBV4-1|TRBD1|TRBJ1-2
TGCGCCAGCAGCCTACCCGGGACAGCCGCTAACTATGGCTACACCTTC
CASSLPGTAANYGYTF
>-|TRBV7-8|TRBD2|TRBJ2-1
TGTGCCAGCAGGAACCTAGCGGGGGGGCTAGGTGAGCAGTTCTTC
CASRNLAGGLGEQFF
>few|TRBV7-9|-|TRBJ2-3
TGTGCCAGCAGCCCTTCCTCGGTTAGCACAGATACGCAGTATTTT
CASSPSSVSTDTQYF
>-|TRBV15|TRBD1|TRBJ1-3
TGTGCCACCAGCAGAGGGGACAGGGGAAACACCATATATTTT
CATSRGDRGNTIYF
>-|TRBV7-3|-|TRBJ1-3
TGTGCCAGCAGCTTATGGGGGGGGCTCAGCTCTGGAAACACCATATATTTT
CASSLWGGLSSGNTIYF
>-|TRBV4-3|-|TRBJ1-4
TGCGCCAGCAGCCAAGAGCCCGACAGAACAACTAATGAAAAACTGTTTTTT
CASSQEPDRTTNEKLFF
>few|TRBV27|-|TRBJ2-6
TGTGCCAGCAGTTTCGGTAGGGGGGCCAACGTCCTGACTTTC
CASSFGRGANVLTF
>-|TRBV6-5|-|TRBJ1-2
TGTGCCAGCAGTACCCCCGGGGGCAGAAGCGGCTACACCTTC
CASSTPGGRSGYTF
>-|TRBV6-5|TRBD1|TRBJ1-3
TGTGCCAGCACTCCGGGACAGGGAGGATTCAACACCATATATTTT
CASTPGQGGFNTIYF
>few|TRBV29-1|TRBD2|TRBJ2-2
TGCAGCGTTGAAGTGTTAGGCGGGGGGTACGCCGGGGAGCTGTTTTTT
CSVEVLGGGYAGELFF
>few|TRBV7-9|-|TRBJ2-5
TGTGCCAGCAGCTTAGTCGGGTATGACGAGACCCAGTACTTC
CASSLVGYDETQYF